This T cell receptor (beta chain) came from a study of chemoradiotherapy in HPV16-positive cancers. Study-level information: Candidate HPV-specific T-cell clones and common TCR motifs came from functional assays in a couple of HPV16-positive patients.

This clone was seen only once. Its antigen is not known. Over chemoradiotherapy, repertoires were sampled more than once. Trimming removed 8 bases at V and 8 bases at J, with 19 bases between. Looked up from germline, CDR1 is SNHLY and CDR2 is FYNNEI. This CDR3 is 14 amino acids long. Whole-study findings and limits: Better recurrence-free survival went with HPV-responsive T-cell expansion in HPV16-positive patients. Non-HPV-specific T cells did not expand in tumors during treatment, whereas candidate HPV-specific clones and E7-related motifs did.

Using immunoSEQ multiplex PCR, the repertoire was profiled, and TCRdb retains in-frame clones only, with some absent. This table has almost 3,000 clones, roughly 87% appearing once. V gene TRBV2 combines with J gene TRBJ1-3; weak D call: TRBD1 (6 bases). This material consisted of tumor tissue, taken from a patient who underwent chemoradiotherapy. The TCR was taken from a human donor with HPV-associated anogenital cancer. DNA of the CDR3: TGTGCCAGCCGACAGGAGGTAGTGAGGGACACCATATATTTT. Its protein product is CASRQEVVRDTIYF.